This T cell receptor beta chain originates from a study of PD-L1 blockade in urothelial cancer. Looking at the study overall: The study started patients on atezolizumab at some point between 2014 and 2016, giving 1,200 mg intravenously every 3 weeks.

Germline V gives CDR1 SGHRS, CDR2 YFSETQ. V shed 0 bases and J shed 7 bases, with 17 bases lying between them. The CDR3 consists of 16 residues. Study-wide results and caveats: Below-median pretreatment blood TCR clonality predicted better survival.

Clones were sequenced by immunoSEQ multiplex PCR, and TCRdb holds only the in-frame ones, with some missing. Of more than 45,000 clones in the sample, roughly 87% were seen once. Concerning this clone: Its matching antigen is unknown.

The TCR comes from an older man with urothelial cancer. This sequence joins TRBV5-1 and TRBJ2-1; tentatively, D is TRBD2 (5 bases). The material sequenced was PBMCs, taken around atezolizumab (anti-PD-L1) treatment. In DNA, the CDR3 is TGCGCCAGCAGCTTGGCCTACGAGGTGGGAGCTAATGAGCAGTTCTTC. Protein: CASSLAYEVGANEQFF.